Described below is a single T cell receptor (beta chain) sequence and its context. The data derive from a study of blood T cell repertoires in COVID-19. Study as a whole: Sites in the United States, Italy and Spain provided acute and convalescent COVID-19 samples.

The table came from immunoSEQ multiplex PCR; TCRdb's copy has only in-frame clones and leaves some out. The sample records about 26,000 clones, 70% to 90% being singletons. This sequence was found in a human donor in a cohort sampled during active COVID-19. Sequences were obtained from peripheral blood.

As DNA, the CDR3 is TGTGCCAGCAGCCCCCTCGGAACCGGGACTAGCGACTACGAGCAGTACTTC. It codes for CASSPLGTGTSDYEQYF. The genes are TRBV3-1 (or the pseudogene TRBV3-2) and TRBJ2-7; 10 nucleotides line up with TRBD2. Germline assignment: CDR1 LGHDT and CDR2 YNNKEL (reference sequence). J lost 3 bases, V lost 4 bases, and 12 bases had no gene match. The CDR3 consists of 17 residues.